This T cell receptor beta chain is drawn from a study of blood T cell repertoires in COVID-19 (dated by TCRdb to 2018 to 2021). Regarding the research as a whole: The collaborator samples originated in the United States, Italy and Spain and spanned the acute and convalescent phases of COVID-19. The material from the prospective study consisted of cDNA or gDNA derived from T cells, B-cell-depleted T cells, or PBMCs. The dataset comprised deeply sampled blood TCRbeta repertoires from subjects exposed to, actively infected with, or recovered from COVID-19. A freely available public database, intended as a resource for researchers studying the immune response to SARS-CoV-2, is where the repertoires were released. Samples came from the ongoing ImmuneRACE study (first 160 participants) plus 1,254 subjects from 6 global collaborators. Nearly every sample came with metadata listing a de-identified subject ID, COVID-19 status, age in years and sex. HLA class I and class II types, where available, came from metadata supplied by the sample provider rather than from assay-based typing. Points the paper makes about the study in general: The amount of clinical and demographic metadata varied by source and participant and was provided uncurated.

As to this clone: Its antigen is not yet known. No base qualities exist here, and no much larger clone lies one base off it.

Collaborating institutions collected whole blood in K2EDTA tubes following their own protocols. For TCRbeta analysis, collaborators shipped samples as frozen whole blood, isolated PBMCs, or DNA extracted from either of those sample types. CDR1 SGHRS and CDR2 YFSETQ were looked up in the germline V gene. V loses 2 bases at its end and J loses 7 bases; junction bases beyond the gene matches: 5. The CDR3 covers 15 residues, taking in both the cysteine and the phenylalanine. CDR3 DNA is the only sequence kept; it has 45 bases, read in frame from the first base. The immunoSEQ Assay, a bias-controlled multiplex PCR, was used to amplify TCRbeta CDR3 regions from genomic DNA. In the paper's pipeline: The number of nucleated cells in each sample was estimated by amplification of reference gene primers within the assay. To quantify the absolute abundance of each unique TCRbeta CDR3 rearrangement, sequence reads were collapsed and filtered. For each sample, productive Simpson clonality was calculated as the square root of Simpson's diversity index over productive rearrangements. Held by TCRdb, this immuneACCESS table contains in-frame sequences only and omits some clones. Under half of the omission traces to an unresolved V gene where checked; the cause of the rest is unknown. The V and J calls and clone size were taken over from that table, and D and trimming were inferred from the DNA. The sample includes some 77,000 clones, with around four fifths observed a single time. 1.8% of the sample is held by the ten biggest clonotypes.

The specimen sequenced was peripheral blood. The sequence came from a woman in her sixties with acute or convalescent COVID-19. The chain employs TRBV5-1 and TRBJ2-1, and TRBD2 matches 11 of the central bases. The DNA is TGCGCCAGCAGCTTATCTAGCGGGAGGTTTAATGAGCAGTTCTTC. This is translated as CASSLSSGRFNEQFF.